The sequence of this TCR beta chain was determined in a study of blood T cell repertoires in COVID-19. CDR3 length equals 14 residues. V trimming: 6 bases; J trimming: 5 bases; junction bases outside the gene matches: 8. The germline V gene has CDR1 MNHNY and CDR2 SVGAGI (reference sequence). The assay was immunoSEQ multiplex PCR, and TCRdb's table has in-frame clones only and misses some. The sample consists of 40,000 to 55,000 clones, about 88% of them appearing once. V gene TRBV6-6 combines with J gene TRBJ2-7; 9 bases match TRBD1. This TCR came from a human donor in a cohort sampled during active COVID-19. Sequencing input: peripheral blood. CDR3 protein: CASRYDRGSHEQYV. CDR3 DNA sequence: TGTGCCAGCAGGTACGACAGGGGGTCCCACGAGCAGTACGTC.